Each of the 26 T cell receptor beta chains below was sequenced from the same sample in a study of Ad26.COV2.S vaccination and SARS-CoV-2 variants. The treatment was: some 20 received Ad26.COV2.S at low or high dose, single or two shots; about 5 received placebo; per-sample allocation not given. Sampling occurred on day 63 after the first vaccine or placebo injection. The data were produced by immunoSEQ multiplex PCR, yet TCRdb's version contains in-frame clones alone and is incomplete. The repertoire holds about 680,000 clones, with 80% to 90% as singletons. The source material was peripheral blood, sampled in a trial of Ad26.COV2.S vaccine versus placebo. Source of these receptors: a person aged 18-60 years who received the Ad26.COV2.S COVID-19 vaccine or a placebo.

This clone was observed a single time. V usage is TRBV2 and J usage is TRBJ1-2; D uncertain. CDR1 and CDR2 (germline): SNHLY, FYNNEI. This CDR3 spans 13 amino acids. Trimming removed 3 bases from V and 3 bases from J, with 8 bases in between. The CDR3 region is CASSDPSDYGYTF. The CDR3 DNA reads TGTGCCAGCAGTGACCCCAGTGACTATGGCTACACCTTC.

Turning to this clone: At the DNA level, this CDR3 is encoded by other sequences in the same sample as well. The rearrangement uses TRBV9 and TRBJ2-2, with unresolved D. The CDR3 contains 13 residues. Trimming removed 0 bases at V and 5 bases at J, with 5 bases between. Germline assignment: CDR1 SGDLS and CDR2 YYNGEE. This CDR3 is CASSVGGTGELFF. The CDR3 region has the DNA TGTGCCAGCAGCGTAGGGGGTACCGGGGAGCTGTTTTTT.

This clone was counted a few times. The gene calls are TRBV5-6 and TRBJ2-7, with D uncertain. Trimming pared 3 bases from V and 3 bases from J, leaving 7 bases between. The CDR3 runs 12 residues. The V gene's germline CDR1 is SGHDT and CDR2 YYEEEE. The CDR3 loop reads CASSSLDYEQYF. CDR3 DNA: TGTGCCAGCAGCTCCCTAGACTACGAGCAGTACTTC.

This chain uses TRBV7-9 with TRBJ2-4; D gene ambiguous. The CDR3 extends over 12 amino acids. V shed 0 bases and J shed 5 bases, with 2 bases lying between them. Germline V CDR1 and CDR2: SEHNR, FQNEAQ (reference sequence). The CDR3: CASSLAENIQYF. The CDR3 DNA is TGTGCCAGCAGCTTAGCAGAAAACATTCAGTACTTC.

This chain links TRBV3-1 (or the pseudogene TRBV3-2) with TRBJ2-1, with D perhaps TRBD2 (6 bases). Looked up from germline, CDR1 is LGHDT and CDR2 is YNNKEL (reference sequence). This CDR3 region has 15 residues. The V end lost 2 bases, the J end lost 7 bases, and 15 bases lay between the germline ends. This chain's CDR3 is CASSQLWGRRNEQFF. The CDR3 DNA is TGTGCCAGCAGCCAATTATGGGGGAGGAGGAATGAGCAGTTCTTC.

The chain carries TRBV5-1 and TRBJ2-1; D remains unclear. V was pared by 1 base and J by 5 bases, with 7 bases between. Looked up from germline, CDR1 is SGHRS and CDR2 is YFSETQ. The CDR3 has 13 amino acids. CDR3 loop: CASSLRGDNEQFF. As DNA, the CDR3 is TGCGCCAGCAGCTTGAGAGGAGACAATGAGCAGTTCTTC.

The chain has TRBV19 and TRBJ2-3; TRBD1 or TRBD2 may be the D gene (5 bases each). The germline V and J ends were trimmed by 9 bases and 0 bases, with 13 bases remaining between them. This CDR3 contains 14 residues. The germline gives CDR1 LNHDA, CDR2 SQIVND (reference sequence). The CDR3 here is CASCVGGSTDTQYF. CDR3 DNA sequence: TGTGCCAGCTGCGTTGGGGGTAGCACAGATACGCAGTATTTT.

The gene calls are TRBV6-5 and TRBJ1-2; D uncertain. The CDR3 has 14 residues. Between the trimmed V and J ends, which lost 5 bases and 1 base, there was a span of 11 bases. Germline CDR1 reads MNHEY; CDR2 reads SVGAGI. In nucleotides, the CDR3 is TGTGCCAGCAGTCCCTCCATACTTAACTATGGCTACACCTTC. Its protein product is CASSPSILNYGYTF.

The table lists this clone with a count of one. The gene calls are TRBV7-9 and TRBJ2-7, with TRBD2 as a possible D gene (6 bases). Trimming shortened V by 7 bases and J by 3 bases, and 10 bases separated the two germline ends. CDR1 is SEHNR and CDR2 is FQNEAQ in the germline V gene (reference sequence). CDR3 length: 12 residues. For the CDR3, the DNA is TGTGCCAGCACCCCCGGGGGCTACGAGCAGTACTTC. Protein product: CASTPGGYEQYF.

The chain uses TRBV2 and TRBJ1-6, with 9 positions matching TRBD1. Trimming took 6 bases from V and 10 from J; bases not matched to a gene: 7. The CDR3 covers 14 residues. Germline-derived CDR1 and CDR2 are SNHLY and FYNNEI. The CDR3 sequence is CASRRTGVESPLHF. CDR3 sequence (DNA): TGTGCCAGCAGGCGGACAGGGGTAGAGTCACCCCTCCACTTT.

V gene TRBV5-1 combines with J gene TRBJ2-7; TRBD1 aligns across 7 bases. Losses at the gene ends were 2 bases for V and 6 bases for J; bases not matched to a gene: 14. CDR3 length: 16 residues. CDR1 is SGHRS, CDR2 YFSETQ, per germline. CDR3 residues: CASSLGTGQNTAEQYF. The CDR3 DNA is TGCGCCAGCAGCTTAGGTACGGGACAGAACACCGCCGAGCAGTACTTC. The entire variable domain, with the rest obtained from reference TRBV5-1 and TRBJ2-7, is as follows: KAGVTQTPRYLIKTRGQQVTLSCSPISGHRSVSWYQQTPGQGLQFLFEYFSETQRNKGNFPGRFSGRQFSNSRSEMNVSTLELGDSALYLCASSLGTGQNTAEQYFGPGTRLTVT.

This chain connects TRBV19 to TRBJ1-5; D is perhaps TRBD1 (6 bases). The germline CDR1 and CDR2 sequences are LNHDA and SQIVND (reference sequence). The CDR3 loop spans 14 amino acids. Trimming took off 7 bases at V and 2 bases at J, with 12 bases between the two ends. The CDR3 DNA follows: TGTGCCAGTACCGGGCACAGGGGCAATCAGCCCCAGCATTTT. Translation gives CASTGHRGNQPQHF.

A few counts support this clone. CDR3 nucleotides: TGCAGTGCTAGTTACGACGACCCTCCCAATCAGCCCCAGCATTTT. Protein product: CSASYDDPPNQPQHF. The chain employs TRBV20-1 and TRBJ1-5; D call uncertain. Germline V gives CDR1 DFQATT, CDR2 SNEGSKA (reference sequence). This CDR3 is 15 amino acids long. V lost 3 bases to trimming and J lost 3 bases, with 15 bases between them.

This chain uses TRBV30 with TRBJ1-2; 12 nucleotides agree with TRBD1. The length of the CDR3 is 14 residues. From germline, CDR1 is GTSNPN and CDR2 SVGIG (reference sequence). V shed 5 bases and J 6 bases; nucleotides not matched to a gene: 7. This chain's CDR3 is CAWAGQGAFDGYTF. The CDR3 DNA follows: TGTGCCTGGGCGGGACAGGGGGCATTTGATGGCTACACCTTC. The full variable domain, with the rest looked up from reference TRBV30 and TRBJ1-2, is SQTIHQWPATLVQPVGSPLSLECTVEGTSNPNLYWYRQAAGRGLQLLFYSVGIGQISSEVPQNLSASRPQDRQFILSSKKLLLSDSGFYLCAWAGQGAFDGYTFGSGTRLTVV.

This clone was counted a single time. This chain links TRBV2 with TRBJ2-6; D gene ambiguous. This CDR3 is 15 amino acids long. The germline V and J ends were trimmed by 0 bases and 2 bases, with 5 bases remaining between them. Germline V CDR1 and CDR2: SNHLY, FYNNEI. The CDR3 DNA reads TGTGCCAGCAGTGAAGCGCTAACTGGGGCCAACGTCCTGACTTTC. Encoded protein: CASSEALTGANVLTF.

V is TRBV5-1 and J is TRBJ2-1; possibly TRBD2 for D (6 bases). CDR3 length: 15 residues. The V gene's germline CDR1 is SGHRS and CDR2 YFSETQ. The V end was cut by 4 bases, the J end by 7 bases, with 18 bases between. The CDR3, as DNA: TGCGCCAGCAGCCAAGACACGGGAGTGGGGAATGAGCAGTTCTTC. It yields the protein CASSQDTGVGNEQFF.

The chain joins TRBV7-9 to TRBJ1-1; no clear D gene. The CDR3 has 14 residues. V was pared by 5 bases and J by 1 base, with 11 bases between. The germline V gene encodes CDR1 SEHNR and CDR2 FQNEAQ (reference sequence). CDR3 nucleotides: TGTGCCAGCAGCCCCCAGCTCGGGAACACTGAAGCTTTCTTT. Its translation: CASSPQLGNTEAFF.

This clone was picked up one time. The rearrangement joins TRBV2 to TRBJ1-2; no firm D call. This CDR3 spans 15 amino acids. The germline V gene has CDR1 SNHLY and CDR2 FYNNEI. The ends were cut back, 6 bases at V and 5 bases at J, with 19 bases in the middle. In nucleotides, the CDR3 is TGTGCCAGCAGGGACCTGCGGGAGATGCCTTATGGCTACACCTTC. Translation gives CASRDLREMPYGYTF.

V is TRBV7-9 and J is TRBJ1-1, with unresolved D. This CDR3 region has 14 residues. Germline V gives CDR1 SEHNR, CDR2 FQNEAQ (reference sequence). Trimming pared 7 bases from V and 0 bases from J, leaving 12 bases between. The DNA of the CDR3 is TGTGCCAGCACCGTCGGGCTTATGAACACTGAAGCTTTCTTT. Protein sequence: CASTVGLMNTEAFF. The full variable domain, completed using reference TRBV7-9 and TRBJ1-1, is DTGVSQNPRHKITKRGQNVTFRCDPISEHNRLYWYRQTLGQGPEFLTYFQNEAQLEKSRLLSDRFSAERPKGSFSTLEIQRTEQGDSAMYLCASTVGLMNTEAFFGQGTRLTVV.

J is TRBJ2-3 and V is TRBV5-1; 9 bases fit TRBD2. The CDR3 is made up of 16 amino acids. Germline assignment: CDR1 SGHRS and CDR2 YFSETQ. V trimming: 4 bases; J trimming: 2 bases; junction bases outside the gene matches: 8. The CDR3 region has the DNA TGCGCCAGCAGCCCCGAGACTAGCGGCCCCACAGATACGCAGTATTTT. Amino acid sequence: CASSPETSGPTDTQYF.

This chain links TRBV12-3 or TRBV12-4 with TRBJ2-5; D gene unclear. CDR3 length equals 13 residues. The V gene lost 3 bases and the J gene lost 5 bases, with 10 bases spanning the gap. The CDR3 region is CASSLVERETQYF. CDR3 DNA sequence: TGTGCCAGCAGTTTGGTGGAGAGGGAGACCCAGTACTTC.

V and J are TRBV19 and TRBJ1-6, with TRBD1 identical over 7 bases. Germline CDR1 is LNHDA and CDR2 is SQIVND (reference sequence). V trimming: 0 bases; J trimming: 7 bases; junction bases outside the gene matches: 3. The CDR3 totals 15 residues. The CDR3 reads CASSIEGTENSPLHF. In DNA, the CDR3 is TGTGCCAGTAGTATAGAGGGGACAGAGAATTCACCCCTCCACTTT.

The chain is built from TRBV5-1 and TRBJ1-2, with TRBD1 as a possible D gene (5 bases). The CDR3 totals 14 residues. V lost 4 bases, J lost 3 bases, and 13 bases lay in between. Germline CDR1 SGHRS, CDR2 YFSETQ. The CDR3 bases are TGCGCCAGCAGCCCCCGGGACGGTGACTATGGCTACACCTTC. Translated, it gives CASSPRDGDYGYTF.

DNA of the CDR3: TGTGCCAGCAGCGCCCTCCCCACTAGCGGGGGGGCGAGGGATACGCAGTATTTT. Translating it yields CASSALPTSGGARDTQYF. The V and J genes are TRBV9 and TRBJ2-3, with 13 bases aligning to TRBD2. This CDR3 has 18 residues. Germline lookup yields CDR1 SGDLS and CDR2 YYNGEE. Germline trimming cut 3 bases from V and 6 bases from J; bases unmatched to any gene: 13.

The chain couples TRBV7-5 to TRBJ2-1; the table gives TRBD2 as D, unverified against the DNA. TRBV7-5 corresponds to a pseudogene. The CDR3 totals 16 residues. CDR3 amino acids: CARSLDRGKSYNEQFF. The CDR3, as DNA: TGTGCCAGAAGCTTAGACCGCGGGAAGTCCTACAATGAGCAGTTCTTC.

This clone has only a few counts. This chain uses TRBV11-3 with TRBJ2-2; D is possibly TRBD1 (6 bases). Germline V gene lookup returns CDR1 SGHNT and CDR2 YENEEA. Deletions cut 4 bases from V and 6 bases from J, with 12 bases between. The CDR3 is 14 amino acids. The CDR3 sequence is CASSSGTLAGELFF. DNA for the CDR3: TGTGCCAGCAGCTCCGGGACATTGGCCGGGGAGCTGTTTTTT.